Below are 29 T cell receptor beta chains sequenced from a single sample in a study of radiotherapy plus CTLA-4 blockade in lung cancer. Sequencing was performed with immunoSEQ multiplex PCR; in TCRdb, only in-frame clones are kept and a portion is missing. The profile shows 90,000 to 95,000 clones, around 82% of them singletons. Sample: peripheral blood, taken from a patient treated with radiotherapy plus ipilimumab. Receptor source: a human donor with non-small cell lung cancer who had stable disease on radiotherapy plus ipilimumab.

This clone has just a few counts. The J gene is TRBJ2-3, the V gene TRBV7-2, with D unclear. In germline, CDR1 is SGHTA, CDR2 FQGNSA. The ends were cut back, 5 bases at V and 1 base at J, with 13 bases in the middle. The CDR3 contains 15 residues. DNA for the CDR3: TGTGCCAGCAGCCCAGACTCCCTTGGCACAGATACGCAGTATTTT. It yields the protein CASSPDSLGTDTQYF.

CDR3 coding DNA: TGTGCCAGCAGCTTAGCCGGAAGGCAGCCCCAGCATTTT. It translates to CASSLAGRQPQHF. This chain joins TRBV7-2 and TRBJ1-5; D gene unclear. Deletions cut 0 bases from V and 7 bases from J, with 7 bases between. Germline-derived CDR1 and CDR2 are SGHTA and FQGNSA. The CDR3 spans 13 residues.

The chain is built from TRBV5-1 and TRBJ1-2, with D possibly matching TRBD1 (5 bases). CDR1 is SGHRS and CDR2 is YFSETQ in the germline V gene. The CDR3 consists of 13 residues. V gave up 1 base and J gave up 3 bases, with 7 bases separating them. The CDR3 reads CASSLWDDYGYTF. The CDR3 nucleotides read TGCGCCAGCAGCTTGTGGGACGACTATGGCTACACCTTC.

The V gene is TRBV4-2, the J gene TRBJ1-1, with 8 bases matching TRBD1. The V gene's germline CDR1 is LGHNA and CDR2 YNFKEQ. CDR3 size: 15 residues. The junction had 8 bases not matched to a gene; V was cut back by 6 bases and J by 2 bases. The CDR3 reads CASRRDRWGNTEAFF. The CDR3 DNA reads TGTGCCAGCAGACGGGACAGGTGGGGTAACACTGAAGCTTTCTTT.

The genes are TRBV27 and TRBJ2-2, with TRBD1 as a possible D gene (5 bases). CDR3 length equals 15 residues. Trimming removed 3 bases at V and 5 bases at J, with 13 bases between. CDR1 is MNHEY and CDR2 is SMNVEV in the germline V gene (reference sequence). CDR3 sequence: CASSFWQGDTGELFF. CDR3 sequence (DNA): TGTGCCAGCAGTTTTTGGCAGGGCGATACCGGGGAGCTGTTTTTT.

The chain employs TRBV6-5 and TRBJ1-5; D gene ambiguous. This CDR3 spans 13 amino acids. Germline CDR1 reads MNHEY; CDR2 reads SVGAGI. The V end was cut by 5 bases, the J end by 4 bases, with 9 bases between. CDR3 coding DNA: TGTGCCAGCAGTGCCACTAGGAATCAGCCCCAGCATTTT. Encoded protein: CASSATRNQPQHF.

This sequence joins TRBV10-2 and TRBJ2-3; perhaps TRBD2 as D (6 bases). Trimming pared 6 bases from V and 7 bases from J, leaving 11 bases between. CDR1 WSHSY and CDR2 SAAADI come from the germline V gene. The CDR3 totals 12 residues. The CDR3 DNA follows: TGCGCCAGCAGGGACTACCCCCATACGCAGTATTTT. This translates into CASRDYPHTQYF.

This clone appeared a few times. The identical CDR3 is also encoded by other nucleotide sequences in the sample. The chain carries TRBV7-6 and TRBJ2-1; 10 bases align to TRBD1. The CDR3 has 16 amino acids. The trim removed 6 bases at V and 8 bases at J, leaving 13 bases unmatched. Germline V gene data show CDR1 as SGHVS and CDR2 as FNYEAQ. The CDR3 sequence: CASSGRYRTGGDEQFF. The CDR3 DNA sequence: TGTGCCAGCAGTGGTCGTTACAGGACAGGGGGTGATGAGCAGTTCTTC.

The chain combines TRBV6-6 with TRBJ2-7; D is unresolved. The CDR3 runs 12 residues. The V and J ends lost 7 bases and 6 bases respectively, with 13 bases between them. Germline CDR1 is MNHNY and CDR2 is SVGAGI (reference sequence). The CDR3 loop is CASTTPPSEQYF. The DNA for the CDR3 is TGTGCCAGCACCACCCCTCCGAGCGAGCAGTACTTC.

The count of this clone is one. The chain is built from TRBV27 and TRBJ1-2; 9 bases align to TRBD1. CDR3 length: 17 residues. CDR1 MNHEY and CDR2 SMNVEV come from the germline V gene (reference sequence). Trimming removed 5 bases from V and 3 bases from J; junction bases left unmatched: 13. In DNA form, the CDR3 reads TGTGCCAGCAGTCCCGGGACAGGGCAGCTAGTTTACTATGGCTACACCTTC. Translated: CASSPGTGQLVYYGYTF.

This clone turned up a few times. This chain connects TRBV20-1 to TRBJ2-5; no reliable D call. Germline V gives CDR1 DFQATT, CDR2 SNEGSKA (reference sequence). The V gene lost 5 bases and the J gene lost 6 bases, with 10 bases spanning the gap. This CDR3 comprises 11 residues. This CDR3 reads CSAEASKTQYF. DNA for the CDR3: TGCAGTGCTGAGGCCTCCAAGACCCAGTACTTC.

V gene TRBV21-1 combines with J gene TRBJ2-5; the table's D call, TRBD2, has no DNA check behind it. TRBV21-1 is a recognized pseudogene. The CDR3 spans 16 residues. CDR3 bases: TGTGCCAGCAACCCTAGCGGGGGGGATGGGAAGGAGACCCAGTACTTC. Translating it yields CASNPSGGDGKETQYF.

CDR3 sequence: CASRGTSGSYNEQFF. The CDR3 region has the DNA TGCGCCAGCAGGGGGACTAGCGGCTCCTACAATGAGCAGTTCTTC. J is TRBJ2-1 and V is TRBV10-2, with 11 bases aligning to TRBD2. With V trimmed by 6 bases and J by 0 bases, 1 base remained unmatched. The CDR3 is 15 residues long. Germline CDR1 WSHSY, CDR2 SAAADI.

The chain employs TRBV7-2 and TRBJ2-7, with D possibly TRBD2 on 5 matching bases. Looked up from germline, CDR1 is SGHTA and CDR2 is FQGNSA. The CDR3 is made up of 14 amino acids. Between the trimmed V and J ends, which lost 2 bases and 0 bases, there was a span of 8 bases. The CDR3 is CASSLRAASYEQYF. In DNA form, the CDR3 reads TGTGCCAGCAGCTTACGAGCGGCCTCCTACGAGCAGTACTTC. The whole variable domain, remainder taken from reference TRBV7-2 and TRBJ2-7, is GAGVSQSPSNKVTEKGKDVELRCDPISGHTALYWYRQSLGQGLEFLIYFQGNSAPDKSGLPSDRFSAERTGGSVSTLTIQRTQQEDSAVYLCASSLRAASYEQYFGPGTRLTVT.

The chain employs TRBV5-1 and TRBJ1-1; TRBD1 aligns across 7 bases. With V trimmed by 4 bases and J by 4 bases, 13 bases remained unmatched. The germline CDR1 and CDR2 sequences are SGHRS and YFSETQ. The CDR3 runs 16 residues. The CDR3 sequence: CASSLQSTGFGTEAFF. The CDR3 nucleotides read TGCGCCAGCAGCCTTCAGTCGACAGGGTTCGGCACTGAAGCTTTCTTT.

V is TRBV19 and J is TRBJ1-6; 8 bases match TRBD1. Germline CDR1 and CDR2: LNHDA and SQIVND (reference sequence). CDR3 size: 15 residues. V shed 6 bases and J 7 bases; nucleotides not matched to a gene: 8. The CDR3 loop reads CASSTTGVENSPLHF. The CDR3 region has the DNA TGTGCCAGTAGCACGACAGGGGTGGAAAATTCACCCCTCCACTTT.

J is TRBJ2-5 and V is TRBV5-4; the D gene is possibly TRBD1 (6 bases). CDR3 length: 14 amino acids. The V gene lost 0 bases and the J gene lost 4 bases, with 10 bases spanning the gap. Looked up from germline, CDR1 is SGHNT and CDR2 is YYREEE (reference sequence). CDR3: CASSLAGAGETQYF. The CDR3 DNA reads as TGTGCCAGCAGCTTGGCAGGGGCGGGAGAGACCCAGTACTTC.

The chain recombines TRBV10-2 with TRBJ1-5; 11 bases agree with TRBD1. The V gene's germline CDR1 is WSHSY and CDR2 SAAADI. J lost 4 bases, V lost 0 bases, and 2 bases had no gene match. This CDR3 region has 16 residues. CDR3 amino acids: CASSESGQGANQPQHF. The CDR3 DNA is TGCGCCAGCAGTGAGTCCGGACAGGGGGCAAATCAGCCCCAGCATTTT.

The chain carries TRBV4-1 and TRBJ1-2; 7 bases map to TRBD1. The CDR3 covers 17 residues. Germline V gene lookup returns CDR1 MGHRA and CDR2 YSYEKL. V trimming: 3 bases; J trimming: 4 bases; junction bases outside the gene matches: 14. Here the CDR3 reads CASSQAIDRVDSYGYTF. DNA of the CDR3: TGCGCCAGCAGCCAGGCAATTGACAGGGTGGATTCCTATGGCTACACCTTC.

The V gene is TRBV11-2, the J gene TRBJ2-3, with TRBD1 matching 9 bases. Germline V gene data show CDR1 as SGHAT and CDR2 as FQNNGV. The CDR3 has 15 amino acids. The J segment lost 4 bases and the V segment lost 5 bases, leaving 7 bases of the junction unmatched. CDR3 nucleotides: TGTGCCAGCAGCCGACCGGGACAGGGAGCAGATACGCAGTATTTT. It is translated as CASSRPGQGADTQYF.

V gene TRBV30 combines with J gene TRBJ2-1, with D unresolved. V lost 1 base and J 0 bases, leaving 13 bases between the germline ends. The CDR3 is 16 residues long. Germline lookup yields CDR1 GTSNPN and CDR2 SVGIG (reference sequence). The CDR3 nucleotides read TGTGCCTGGAGTGGGATGGGGAAAAACTCCTACAATGAGCAGTTCTTC. Translation gives CAWSGMGKNSYNEQFF.

This clone was seen once. This CDR3 is also generated by other DNA sequences in the sample. The chain joins TRBV7-2 to TRBJ2-7, with D unresolved. This CDR3 region has 11 residues. The V and J ends lost 2 bases and 1 base respectively, with 0 bases between them. Germline V gene data show CDR1 as SGHTA and CDR2 as FQGNSA. The CDR3 sequence is CASSLSYEQYF. In DNA form, the CDR3 reads TGTGCCAGCAGCTTATCCTACGAGCAGTACTTC.

The chain recombines TRBV2 with TRBJ1-1, with D unresolved. CDR1 SNHLY and CDR2 FYNNEI come from the germline V gene. The CDR3 has 11 residues. V was trimmed by 7 bases and J by 4 bases, leaving 7 bases between them. CDR3 region: CASTWSTEAFF. CDR3 sequence (DNA): TGTGCCAGCACTTGGTCCACTGAAGCTTTCTTT.

The J gene is TRBJ1-2, the V gene TRBV6-5, with TRBD1 matching over 9 bases. This CDR3 has 13 amino acids. After removal of 6 bases from V and 7 bases from J, the junction contained 6 bases not matched to a gene. Germline V lookup: CDR1 MNHEY, CDR2 SVGAGI. The CDR3 bases are TGTGCCAGCAGCAAGGGACAGGGACTTGGCTACACCTTC. Translation: CASSKGQGLGYTF.

This clone was counted only a few times. The chain has TRBV28 and TRBJ1-3; D unclear. Germline V gene data show CDR1 as MDHEN and CDR2 as SYDVKM. With 5 bases removed from V and 0 bases from J, the gap between germline ends came to 11 bases. This CDR3 contains 15 residues. The CDR3 reads CASSTQWASGNTIYF. The CDR3 coding sequence is TGTGCCAGCAGTACCCAGTGGGCCTCTGGAAACACCATATATTTT.

The CDR3 reads CASSPPGLAAYEQYF. The CDR3 DNA sequence: TGTGCCAGCTCACCCCCGGGACTAGCGGCCTACGAGCAGTACTTC. The chain uses TRBV18 and TRBJ2-7; 11 bases are shared with TRBD2. The CDR3 spans 15 residues. The germline V gene encodes CDR1 KGHSH and CDR2 LQKENI. The V and J ends lost 3 bases and 2 bases, in that order; junction bases with no gene match: 3.

The chain links TRBV6-1 to TRBJ1-4, with D hard to call. The germline V gene encodes CDR1 MNHNS and CDR2 SASEGT. V dropped 4 bases and J dropped 5 bases, with 11 bases sitting between them. This CDR3 has 14 amino acids. In DNA, the CDR3 is TGTGCCAGCAGTGGGACCGCCGAGAATGAAAAACTGTTTTTT. As protein: CASSGTAENEKLFF.

This clone was found once. The gene calls are TRBV19 and TRBJ1-2; 8 bases agree with TRBD1. The CDR3 contains 15 residues. Trimming cost V 9 bases and J 4 bases; bases outside gene matches: 13. The germline V gene has CDR1 LNHDA and CDR2 SQIVND (reference sequence). The CDR3 loop is CASATGASTSYGYTF. The DNA of the CDR3 is TGTGCCAGCGCGACAGGGGCCTCTACCTCCTATGGCTACACCTTC. Using reference TRBV19 and TRBJ1-2 for the parts outside the CDR3, the full variable domain is DGGITQSPKYLFRKEGQNVTLSCEQNLNHDAMYWYRQDPGQGLRLIYYSQIVNDFQKGDIAEGYSVSREKKESFPLTVTSAQKNPTAFYLCASATGASTSYGYTFGSGTRLTVV.

J is TRBJ1-2 and V is TRBV2; TRBD1 aligns across 7 bases. Germline lookup yields CDR1 SNHLY and CDR2 FYNNEI. V lost 5 bases and J lost 8; bases outside the gene matches: 14. CDR3 size: 15 residues. The CDR3 here is CASSPGTDPDWGYTF. CDR3 DNA: TGTGCCAGCAGTCCCGGGACAGACCCCGACTGGGGCTACACCTTC.